Detailed here is one TCR beta chain. Its antigen is still unknown. Germline V gene data show CDR1 as PRHDT and CDR2 as FYEKMQ (reference sequence). Trimming removed 5 bases from V and 2 bases from J; junction bases left unmatched: 6. The CDR3 consists of 16 residues. Sequencing used immunoSEQ multiplex PCR; TCRdb keeps in-frame clones, though not all of them. Here the sample spans 65,000 to 90,000 clones, about 90% being singletons. This entry belongs to a study of T cell responses to AZD1222 COVID-19 vaccine. Findings of the study overall: Clonal diversity may have been underestimated in mostly white British donors. CD4 TCRs linked to vaccination spanned spike, dominating at 160-218 and 743-854.

The material sequenced was peripheral blood, taken 28 days after the second AZD1222 dose. The V and J genes are TRBV13 and TRBJ2-7, with 13 positions matching TRBD2. This sequence originates from an adult who received the AZD1222 COVID-19 vaccine. The chain's CDR3 is CASSLTSGRAPYEQYF. DNA for the CDR3: TGTGCCAGCAGCCTAACTAGCGGGAGGGCCCCCTACGAGCAGTACTTC.